The present entry profiles one T cell receptor beta chain with its context. The data were obtained in a study of blood T cell repertoires in COVID-19. Study in general: The United States, Italy and Spain were the sources of the acute and convalescent COVID-19 samples.

The repertoire was sequenced with immunoSEQ multiplex PCR; TCRdb's copy has only in-frame clones and lacks some. The sample records some 170,000 clones, roughly 84% being singletons. The CDR3 loop spans 13 amino acids. V lost 5 bases, J lost 2 bases, and 9 bases lay in between. CDR1 is MNHEY, CDR2 SVGEGT, per germline. The sequence came from a man over 45 who had recovered from COVID-19. The genes are TRBV6-2 or TRBV6-3 and TRBJ1-2; TRBD1 might be the D (5 bases). What was sequenced was PBMCs or T cells enriched from blood (not recorded which). The CDR3 coding sequence is TGTGCCAGCAGTCAGACAGCCAACTATGGCTACACCTTC. It specifies CASSQTANYGYTF.